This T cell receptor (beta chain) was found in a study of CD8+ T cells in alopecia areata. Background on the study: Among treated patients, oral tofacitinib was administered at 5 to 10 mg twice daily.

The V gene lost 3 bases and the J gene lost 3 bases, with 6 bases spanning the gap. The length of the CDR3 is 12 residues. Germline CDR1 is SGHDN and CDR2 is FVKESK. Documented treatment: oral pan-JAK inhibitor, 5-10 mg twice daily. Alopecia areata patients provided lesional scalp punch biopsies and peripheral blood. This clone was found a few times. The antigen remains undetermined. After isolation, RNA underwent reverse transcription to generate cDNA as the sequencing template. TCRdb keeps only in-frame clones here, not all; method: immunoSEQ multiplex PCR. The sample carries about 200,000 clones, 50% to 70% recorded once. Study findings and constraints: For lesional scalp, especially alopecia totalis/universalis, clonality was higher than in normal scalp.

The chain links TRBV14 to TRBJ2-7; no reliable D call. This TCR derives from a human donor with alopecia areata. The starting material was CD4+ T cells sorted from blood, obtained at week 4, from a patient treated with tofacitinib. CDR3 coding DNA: TGTGCCAGCAGCCACGGCTTCTACGAGCAGTACTTC. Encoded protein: CASSHGFYEQYF.